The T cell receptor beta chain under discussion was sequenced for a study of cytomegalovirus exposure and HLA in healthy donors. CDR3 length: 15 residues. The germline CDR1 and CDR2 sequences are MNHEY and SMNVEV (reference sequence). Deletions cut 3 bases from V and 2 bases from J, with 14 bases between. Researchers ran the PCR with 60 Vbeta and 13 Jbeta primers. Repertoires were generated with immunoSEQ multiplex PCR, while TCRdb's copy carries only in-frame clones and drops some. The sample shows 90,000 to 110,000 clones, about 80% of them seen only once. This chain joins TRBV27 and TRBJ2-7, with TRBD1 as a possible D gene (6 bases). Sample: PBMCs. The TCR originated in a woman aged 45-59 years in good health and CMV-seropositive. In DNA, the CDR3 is TGTGCCAGCAGTTTCACCCGGACAGAGGCCTACGAGCAGTACTTC. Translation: CASSFTRTEAYEQYF.